The 28 T cell receptor beta chains reported below all come from one sample, sequenced in a study of T cells after yellow fever vaccination. TCRdb reanalysed the 5' RACE reads using MiXCR and keeps one entry per CDR3 protein. The sample lists around 110,000 distinct CDR3 sequences, approximately 8.4% seen once, with around 25% in the top ten. This specimen was CD8+ T cells sorted from PBMCs, taken 45 days after the yellow fever booster vaccination. Receptor source: a man aged 25-45 years who received the YFV17D yellow fever vaccine.

J is TRBJ2-7 and V is TRBV20-1; D is ambiguous. Germline V CDR1 and CDR2: DFQATT, SNEGSKA (reference sequence). The CDR3 runs to 10 residues. V lost 6 bases, J lost 2 bases, and 5 bases lay in between. The CDR3, as DNA: TGCAGTGCCCCCACCTACGAGCAGTACTTC. It yields the protein CSAPTYEQYF.

V usage is TRBV6-6 and J usage is TRBJ2-2; D unclear. The V gene lost 2 bases and the J gene lost 4 bases, with 5 bases spanning the gap. The CDR3 has 13 residues. The V gene's germline CDR1 is MNHNY and CDR2 SVGAGI (reference sequence). In DNA, the CDR3 is TGTGCCAGCAGTTACCCGGGCACCGGGGAGCTGTTTTTT. It translates to CASSYPGTGELFF.

This clonotype occurred many times. This rearrangement joins TRBV7-8 to TRBJ2-5; TRBD2 matches at 7 bases. The CDR3 extends over 15 amino acids. V was pared by 2 bases and J by 1 base, with 4 bases of the junction left unmatched. The germline CDR1 and CDR2 sequences are SGHVS and FQNEAQ. The CDR3 sequence is CASSLWGGSQETQYF. The CDR3, as DNA: TGTGCCAGCAGCTTATGGGGAGGGAGCCAAGAGACCCAGTACTTC.

This clonotype was seen at least ten times. This chain joins TRBV5-1 and TRBJ2-7; 11 nucleotides align to TRBD1. Germline V lookup: CDR1 SGHRS, CDR2 YFSETQ. The V gene end was trimmed by 0 bases and the J gene end by 0 bases; junction bases not matched to a gene: 5. The CDR3 length is 17 residues. The CDR3 bases are TGCGCCAGCAGCTTGGAACTAGGACAGGGGGCCTCCTACGAGCAGTACTTC. As protein: CASSLELGQGASYEQYF.

This clonotype has at least ten counts. The chain carries TRBV6-5 and TRBJ2-7; D is unresolved. This CDR3 comprises 14 residues. Trimming stripped 2 bases from V and 2 bases from J, with 10 bases between. Per germline, CDR1 MNHEY and CDR2 SVGAGI. The CDR3 region has the DNA TGTGCCAGCAGTTACGGCGAAGGAACCTACGAGCAGTACTTC. The encoded protein is CASSYGEGTYEQYF.

The rearrangement joins TRBV6-5 to TRBJ2-4; TRBD1 is a possible D gene (7 bases). V was shortened by 2 bases and J by 7 bases, with 12 bases between the two germline ends. The CDR3 is 14 amino acids. CDR1 and CDR2 (germline): MNHEY, SVGAGI. DNA for the CDR3: TGTGCCAGCAGTTACGGCGGGACAGAGAACATTCAGTACTTC. Encoded protein: CASSYGGTENIQYF.

The table lists this clonotype with a few counts. J is TRBJ2-7 and V is TRBV7-9; weak D call: TRBD1 (6 bases). The CDR3 is made up of 11 amino acids. The germline V gene encodes CDR1 SEHNR and CDR2 FQNEAQ (reference sequence). Trimming left V 2 bases short and J 7 bases short, with 6 bases between. CDR3 in amino acids: CASSLQGEQYF. The DNA of the CDR3 is TGTGCCAGCAGCTTACAGGGGGAGCAGTACTTC.

This clonotype turned up a few times. This chain links TRBV4-3 with TRBJ2-5; TRBD2 agrees at 7 bases. The V gene end was trimmed by 0 bases and the J gene end by 4 bases; junction bases not matched to a gene: 2. In germline, CDR1 is LGHNA, CDR2 YSLEER. The length of the CDR3 is 14 residues. CDR3 bases: TGCGCCAGCAGCCAAGATTCTAGCGGAGAGACCCAGTACTTC. It encodes CASSQDSSGETQYF.

This clonotype was counted ten times or more. V gene TRBV6-5 combines with J gene TRBJ2-3; 9 bases fit TRBD1. There are 14 residues in the CDR3. J lost 5 bases, V lost 7 bases, and 7 bases had no gene match. From germline, CDR1 is MNHEY and CDR2 SVGAGI. Here the CDR3 reads CASTRTGERDTQYF. CDR3 nucleotides: TGTGCCAGCACGCGGACAGGGGAGAGAGATACGCAGTATTTT.

This clonotype was detected ten times or more. The chain employs TRBV27 and TRBJ2-7, with TRBD1 matching 9 bases. Germline V lookup: CDR1 MNHEY, CDR2 SMNVEV (reference sequence). The CDR3 length is 16 residues. V was clipped by 8 bases and J by 6 bases; unmatched bases: 17. The CDR3 loop is CASSSGGTGLWSEQYF. As DNA, the CDR3 is TGTGCCAGCTCCTCCGGTGGGACAGGGTTGTGGTCCGAGCAGTACTTC.

This clonotype has more than one count but fewer than ten. The chain joins TRBV12-3 or TRBV12-4 to TRBJ2-7; D unclear. The CDR3 loop spans 15 amino acids. The germline V and J ends were trimmed by 1 base and 3 bases, with 13 bases remaining between them. The CDR3 loop is CASSLGRDFHYEQYF. The CDR3 DNA sequence: TGTGCCAGCAGTTTAGGGCGCGACTTCCACTACGAGCAGTACTTC.

This clonotype was detected only a few times. V is TRBV10-3 and J is TRBJ2-5; D gene ambiguous. Trimming pared 2 bases from V and 1 base from J, leaving 5 bases between. The germline V gene has CDR1 ENHRY and CDR2 SYGVKD. This CDR3 region has 13 residues. CDR3: CAISEAAQETQYF. Written as DNA, the CDR3 is TGTGCCATCAGTGAGGCGGCCCAAGAGACCCAGTACTTC.

This clonotype was seen many times. The chain is built from TRBV7-9 and TRBJ1-2; 9 bases align to TRBD1. The germline CDR1 and CDR2 sequences are SEHNR and FQNEAQ (reference sequence). The ends lost 4 bases at V and 4 bases at J; junction bases unmatched: 7. The CDR3 has 15 amino acids. CDR3 bases: TGTGCCAGCAGCTCTGGACAGGGGTCGAGCTATGGCTACACCTTC. It specifies CASSSGQGSSYGYTF.

There are many counts of this clonotype. The V call is TRBV9, the J call TRBJ2-1; no clear D gene. Per germline, CDR1 SGDLS and CDR2 YYNGEE. The CDR3 is made up of 12 amino acids. V lost 0 bases and J 7 bases, leaving 5 bases between the germline ends. The CDR3 coding sequence is TGTGCCAGCAGCGTAGCACAAAATGAGCAGTTCTTC. Amino acid sequence: CASSVAQNEQFF.

This clonotype was detected only a few times. The chain couples TRBV2 to TRBJ2-1, with 10 bases matching TRBD2. Germline assignment: CDR1 SNHLY and CDR2 FYNNEI. The junction had 7 bases not matched to a gene; V was cut back by 8 bases and J by 0 bases. The CDR3 has 16 residues. The chain's CDR3 is CASRRLAGSSYNEQFF. The CDR3, as DNA: TGTGCCAGCCGAAGACTAGCGGGTAGCTCCTACAATGAGCAGTTCTTC.

The chain couples TRBV13 to TRBJ2-3; TRBD1 aligns across 10 bases. CDR3 size: 16 residues. Germline values: CDR1 PRHDT, CDR2 FYEKMQ (reference sequence). Germline trimming cut 5 bases from V and 5 bases from J; bases unmatched to any gene: 10. The CDR3 coding sequence is TGTGCCAGCAGCCCTGGGACAGGGGATAGGGGAGATACGCAGTATTTT. This translates into CASSPGTGDRGDTQYF.

This clonotype was seen at least ten times. This rearrangement joins TRBV6-5 to TRBJ1-2, with D perhaps TRBD1 (6 bases). Trimming pared 2 bases from V and 7 bases from J, leaving 11 bases between. CDR1 is MNHEY and CDR2 is SVGAGI in the germline V gene. The CDR3 runs to 13 residues. The DNA for the CDR3 is TGTGCCAGCAGTTACGGACAGTCCCCTGGCTACACCTTC. Protein product: CASSYGQSPGYTF.

This clonotype was seen at least ten times. The gene calls are TRBV28 and TRBJ2-3, with 9 bases fitting TRBD2. This CDR3 has 16 amino acids. The trim removed 1 base at V and 2 bases at J, leaving 4 bases unmatched. Germline CDR1 reads MDHEN; CDR2 reads SYDVKM. The CDR3 protein is CASSLSLAGSTDTQYF. The CDR3 DNA reads as TGTGCCAGCAGTTTATCCCTAGCGGGGTCCACAGATACGCAGTATTTT.

This clonotype was counted many times. The genes are TRBV20-1 and TRBJ2-1; D unresolved. Trimming stripped 7 bases from V and 0 bases from J, with 10 bases between. CDR3 length: 13 residues. CDR1 and CDR2 from the germline V gene are DFQATT and SNEGSKA (reference sequence). The CDR3 DNA reads TGCAGTGGCGTGTTAAGCTCCTACAATGAGCAGTTCTTC. It codes for CSGVLSSYNEQFF.

This clonotype was seen ten or more times. This chain connects TRBV6-5 to TRBJ1-3, with a possible D match to TRBD1 (5 bases). The CDR3 runs to 14 residues. Germline V gene sequence: CDR1 MNHEY, CDR2 SVGAGI. V was trimmed by 4 bases and J by 0 bases, leaving 7 bases between them. The CDR3 bases are TGTGCCAGCAGTTGGGGGGGCTCTGGAAACACCATATATTTT. This gives the protein CASSWGGSGNTIYF.

This clonotype was observed a handful of times. This chain connects TRBV30 to TRBJ2-1, with 7 bases aligning to TRBD2. The length of the CDR3 is 15 residues. Germline V gene lookup returns CDR1 GTSNPN and CDR2 SVGIG (reference sequence). V was pared by 5 bases and J by 9 bases, with 16 bases of the junction left unmatched. The CDR3 protein is CAWGRAGTMFIEQFF. The CDR3 nucleotides are TGTGCCTGGGGGAGGGCCGGGACTATGTTCATTGAGCAGTTCTTC.

This clonotype was observed at least ten times. This chain links TRBV29-1 with TRBJ2-1; 10 bases agree with TRBD2. The CDR3 covers 14 residues. The junction had 9 bases not matched to a gene; V was cut back by 5 bases and J by 8 bases. CDR1 is SQVTM, CDR2 ANQGSEA, per germline. The CDR3 DNA reads as TGCAGCGTTTCGCCTAGCGGGAGATTGGATGAGCAGTTCTTC. Translating gives CSVSPSGRLDEQFF.

The V and J genes are TRBV29-1 and TRBJ2-1; 15 nucleotides agree with TRBD2. Germline V CDR1 and CDR2: SQVTM, ANQGSEA. The CDR3 contains 19 residues. Trimming cost V 1 base and J 10 bases; bases outside gene matches: 17. This chain's CDR3 is CSVEGGTSGRPPPLREQFF. In DNA, the CDR3 is TGCAGCGTTGAAGGGGGGACTAGCGGGAGGCCCCCCCCCCTCCGGGAGCAGTTCTTC.

This clonotype was seen many times. CDR3 coding DNA: TGTGCCACTCTCGGGGCGGGACCCAGGGGAGATACGCAGTATTTT. Translated: CATLGAGPRGDTQYF. The chain carries TRBV15 and TRBJ2-3; D tentatively fits TRBD1 or TRBD2 (6 bases each). This CDR3 contains 15 residues. CDR1 LNHNV and CDR2 YYDKDF come from the germline V gene (reference sequence). V was cut by 9 bases and J by 5 bases, with 21 bases left in between.

This clonotype was recorded many times. The chain is built from TRBV11-2 and TRBJ2-3, with a tentative D call TRBD2 (5 bases). Germline loops: CDR1 SGHAT, CDR2 FQNNGV. The V and J ends lost 4 bases and 2 bases respectively, with 22 bases between them. The CDR3 spans 18 residues. The CDR3 sequence is CASSYPPALANYTDTQYF. DNA for the CDR3: TGTGCCAGCAGCTATCCTCCCGCCTTAGCGAACTACACAGATACGCAGTATTTT. Supplemented by reference TRBV11-2 and TRBJ2-3, the full variable domain reads EAGVAQSPRYKIIEKRQSVAFWCNPISGHATLYWYQQILGQGPKLLIQFQNNGVVDDSQLPKDRFSAERLKGVDSTLKIQPAKLEDSAVYLCASSYPPALANYTDTQYFGPGTRLTVL.

Many counts were recorded for this clonotype. CDR3 loop: CASIPSESTDTQYF. CDR3 bases: TGTGCCAGCATTCCCTCGGAGTCCACAGATACGCAGTATTTT. The gene calls are TRBV12-3 or TRBV12-4 and TRBJ2-3; no reliable D call. The length of the CDR3 is 14 residues. Trimming shortened V by 7 bases and J by 2 bases, and 13 bases separated the two germline ends.

The table lists this clonotype with many counts. The J gene is TRBJ1-5, the V gene TRBV4-1, with D perhaps matching TRBD1 (6 bases). CDR1 is MGHRA and CDR2 is YSYEKL in the germline V gene. V was trimmed by 5 bases and J by 4 bases, leaving 12 bases between them. There are 14 residues in the CDR3. CDR3 in amino acids: CASSTIGGNQPQHF. The CDR3 DNA is TGCGCCAGCAGCACCATAGGGGGGAATCAGCCCCAGCATTTT.

Concerning this clonotype itself: This could be a read error, since a much larger clone is one nucleotide away. This sequence joins TRBV20-1 and TRBJ1-2, with unresolved D. The CDR3 extends over 10 amino acids. V lost 6 bases and J lost 8, with 10 bases in between. Germline V lookup: CDR1 DFQATT, CDR2 SNEGSKA (reference sequence). The CDR3 sequence is CSAFSDGYTF. The DNA for the CDR3 is TGCAGTGCCTTCAGCGACGGCTACACCTTC.